Given below is one T cell receptor beta chain in context. Antigen specificity is unknown. This sample stems from a study of T cell responses to AZD1222 COVID-19 vaccine. General observations from the study: The study sampled repertoires only after the peak T cell response. Seropositive at baseline were only a handful of AZD1222 recipients. After two AZD1222 doses, spike-specific TCR breadth and depth rose versus day 0.

Clones were sequenced by immunoSEQ multiplex PCR, and TCRdb holds only the in-frame ones, with some missing. The sample holds some 150,000 clones, approximately 85% seen once. The material sequenced was peripheral blood, taken on day 0 of MenACWY control vaccination. The source is an adult in good health.

CDR3 DNA sequence: TGTGCCAGCAGCCGGGACAGGGACGAGCAGTACGTC. This gives the protein CASSRDRDEQYV. The rearrangement uses TRBV2 and TRBJ2-7; TRBD1 aligns across 9 bases. The V gene's germline CDR1 is SNHLY and CDR2 FYNNEI. Trimming removed 6 bases from V and 5 bases from J; junction bases left unmatched: 2. The CDR3 is 12 residues long.